This T cell receptor beta chain was obtained from a study of blood T cell repertoires in COVID-19. Recruitment covered about 26 US areas and drew participants whose ages spanned roughly 18 to 100 years. Donors were grouped by their self-reported clinical history. The repertoire was sequenced with immunoSEQ multiplex PCR; TCRdb's copy has only in-frame clones and lacks some. The data hold some 390,000 clones, with around 87% observed a single time. V was cut by 7 bases and J by 8 bases, with 12 bases left in between. The CDR3 has 12 amino acids. The germline V gene encodes CDR1 LNHDA and CDR2 SQIVND (reference sequence).

Specimen: PBMCs or T cells enriched from blood (not recorded which). The receptor comes from a young man who had recovered from COVID-19. The chain recombines TRBV19 with TRBJ1-5; possibly TRBD1 for D (6 bases). The CDR3 nucleotides are TGTGCCAGTACCAGGGGATATGAGCCCCAGCATTTT. Translated: CASTRGYEPQHF.